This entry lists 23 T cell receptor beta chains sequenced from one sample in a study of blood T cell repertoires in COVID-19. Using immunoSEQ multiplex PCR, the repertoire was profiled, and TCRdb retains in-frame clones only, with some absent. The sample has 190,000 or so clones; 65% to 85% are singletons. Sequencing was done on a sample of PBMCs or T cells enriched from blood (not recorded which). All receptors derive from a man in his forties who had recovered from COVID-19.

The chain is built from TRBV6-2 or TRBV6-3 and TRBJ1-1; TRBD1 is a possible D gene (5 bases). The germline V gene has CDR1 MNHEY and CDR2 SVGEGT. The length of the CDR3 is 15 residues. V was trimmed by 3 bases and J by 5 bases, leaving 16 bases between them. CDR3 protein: CASSYDSTVKTEAFF. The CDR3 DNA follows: TGTGCCAGCAGTTATGACTCGACAGTAAAGACTGAAGCTTTCTTT.

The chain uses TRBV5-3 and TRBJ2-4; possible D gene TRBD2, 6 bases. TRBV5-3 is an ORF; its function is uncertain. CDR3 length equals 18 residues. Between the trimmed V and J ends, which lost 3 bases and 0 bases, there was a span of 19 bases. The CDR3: CARSSRELDFQAKNIQYF. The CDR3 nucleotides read TGTGCCAGAAGCTCCCGGGAGTTAGATTTTCAAGCCAAAAACATTCAGTACTTC.

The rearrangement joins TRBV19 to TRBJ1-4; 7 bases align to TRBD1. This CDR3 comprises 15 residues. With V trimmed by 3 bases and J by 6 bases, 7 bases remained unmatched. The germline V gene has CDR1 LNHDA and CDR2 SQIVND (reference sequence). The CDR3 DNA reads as TGTGCCAGTAGTATCGAAGGGGGCGAGTATGAAAAACTGTTTTTT. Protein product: CASSIEGGEYEKLFF.

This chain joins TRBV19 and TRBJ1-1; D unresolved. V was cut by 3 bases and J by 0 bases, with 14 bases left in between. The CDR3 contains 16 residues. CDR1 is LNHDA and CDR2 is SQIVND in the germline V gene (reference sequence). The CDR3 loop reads CASSMFRSYVNTEAFF. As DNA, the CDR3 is TGTGCCAGTAGTATGTTTCGTTCGTATGTGAACACTGAAGCTTTCTTT.

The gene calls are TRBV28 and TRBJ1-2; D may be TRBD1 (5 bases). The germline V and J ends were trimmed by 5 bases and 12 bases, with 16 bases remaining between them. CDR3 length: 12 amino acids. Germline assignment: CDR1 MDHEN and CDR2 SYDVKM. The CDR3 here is CASSIARVKHTF. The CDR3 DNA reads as TGTGCCAGCAGTATCGCCAGGGTTAAACACACCTTC.

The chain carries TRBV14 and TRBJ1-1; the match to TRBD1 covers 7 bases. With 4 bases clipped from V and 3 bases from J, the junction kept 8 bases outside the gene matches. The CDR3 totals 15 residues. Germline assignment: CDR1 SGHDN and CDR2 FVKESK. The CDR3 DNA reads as TGTGCCAGCAGCCCCCGACAGGGCGGGGACACTGAAGCTTTCTTT. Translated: CASSPRQGGDTEAFF.

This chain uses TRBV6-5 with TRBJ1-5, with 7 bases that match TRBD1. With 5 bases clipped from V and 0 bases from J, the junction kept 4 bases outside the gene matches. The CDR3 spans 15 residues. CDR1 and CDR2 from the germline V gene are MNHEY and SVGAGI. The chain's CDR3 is CASSPGTVSNQPQHF. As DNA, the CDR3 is TGTGCCAGCAGTCCCGGGACAGTTAGCAATCAGCCCCAGCATTTT.

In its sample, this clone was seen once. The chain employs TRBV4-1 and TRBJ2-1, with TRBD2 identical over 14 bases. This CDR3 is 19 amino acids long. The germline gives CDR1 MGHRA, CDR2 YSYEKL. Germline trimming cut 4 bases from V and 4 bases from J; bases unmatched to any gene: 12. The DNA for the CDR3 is TGCGCCAGCAGCCCGCCGGGACTAGCGGGGGCCCAAAATTACAATGAGCAGTTCTTC. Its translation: CASSPPGLAGAQNYNEQFF.

The CDR3 coding sequence is TGCGCCAGCAGCTTACAGGGGGCGTGGGGGAACACTGAAGCTTTCTTT. Residues: CASSLQGAWGNTEAFF. This sequence joins TRBV4-1 and TRBJ1-1, with 9 positions matching TRBD1. After removal of 5 bases from V and 1 base from J, the junction contained 8 bases not matched to a gene. The germline gives CDR1 MGHRA, CDR2 YSYEKL. The length of the CDR3 is 16 residues.

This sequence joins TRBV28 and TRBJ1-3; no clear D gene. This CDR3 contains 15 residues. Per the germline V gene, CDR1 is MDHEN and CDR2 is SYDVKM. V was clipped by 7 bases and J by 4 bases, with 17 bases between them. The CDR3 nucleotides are TGTGCCAGCATTTCATCTGGCACGTACGGAAACACCATATATTTT. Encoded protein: CASISSGTYGNTIYF.

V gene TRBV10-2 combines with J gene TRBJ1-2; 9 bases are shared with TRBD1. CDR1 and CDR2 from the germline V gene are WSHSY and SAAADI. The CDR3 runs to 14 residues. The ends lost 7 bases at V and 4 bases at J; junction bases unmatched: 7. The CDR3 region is CASNRDRAGYGYTF. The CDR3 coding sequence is TGCGCCAGCAACCGGGACAGGGCTGGCTATGGCTACACCTTC.

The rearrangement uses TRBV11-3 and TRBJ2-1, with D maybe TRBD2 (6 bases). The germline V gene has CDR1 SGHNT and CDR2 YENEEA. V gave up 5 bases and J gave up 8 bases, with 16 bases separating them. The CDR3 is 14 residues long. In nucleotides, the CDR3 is TGTGCCAGCAGCCTCCGGACTACGGAATATGAGCAGTTCTTC. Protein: CASSLRTTEYEQFF.

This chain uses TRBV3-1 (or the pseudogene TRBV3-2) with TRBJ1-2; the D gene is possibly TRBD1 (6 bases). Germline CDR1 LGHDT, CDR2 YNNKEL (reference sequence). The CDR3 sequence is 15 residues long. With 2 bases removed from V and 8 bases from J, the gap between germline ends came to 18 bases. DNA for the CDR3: TGTGCCAGCAGCCAACAGGGGCCCGGAGCATGGGGCTACACCTTC. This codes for CASSQQGPGAWGYTF.

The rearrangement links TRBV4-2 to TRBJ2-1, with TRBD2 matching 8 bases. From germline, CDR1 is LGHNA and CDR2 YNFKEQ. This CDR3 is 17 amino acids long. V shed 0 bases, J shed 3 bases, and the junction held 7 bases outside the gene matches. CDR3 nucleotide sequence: TGTGCCAGCAGCCAAGAAGGAGCGGGAGCCTTCTACAATGAGCAGTTCTTC. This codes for CASSQEGAGAFYNEQFF.

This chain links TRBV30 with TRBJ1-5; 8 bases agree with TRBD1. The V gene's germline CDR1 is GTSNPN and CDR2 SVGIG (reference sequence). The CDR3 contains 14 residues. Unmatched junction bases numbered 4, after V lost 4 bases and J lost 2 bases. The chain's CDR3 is CAWNEQGGNQPQHF. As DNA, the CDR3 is TGTGCCTGGAACGAACAGGGGGGCAATCAGCCCCAGCATTTT.

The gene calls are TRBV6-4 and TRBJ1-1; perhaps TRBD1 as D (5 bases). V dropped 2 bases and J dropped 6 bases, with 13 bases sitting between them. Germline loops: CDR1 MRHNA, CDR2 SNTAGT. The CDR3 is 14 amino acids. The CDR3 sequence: CASSDGGAYAEAFF. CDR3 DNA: TGTGCCAGCAGTGACGGTGGGGCGTACGCTGAAGCTTTCTTT.

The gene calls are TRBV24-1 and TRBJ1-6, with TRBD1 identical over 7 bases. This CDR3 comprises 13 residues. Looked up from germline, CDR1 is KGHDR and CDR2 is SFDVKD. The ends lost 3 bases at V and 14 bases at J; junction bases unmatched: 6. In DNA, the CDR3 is TGTGCCACCAGTGATCAATCCGGGACAGCCCTCCACTTT. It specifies CATSDQSGTALHF.

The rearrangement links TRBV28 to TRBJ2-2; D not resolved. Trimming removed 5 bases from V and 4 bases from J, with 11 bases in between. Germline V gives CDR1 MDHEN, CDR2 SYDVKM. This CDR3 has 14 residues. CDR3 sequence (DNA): TGTGCCAGCAGTCCGCGCTACCTCACCGGGGAGCTGTTTTTT. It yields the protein CASSPRYLTGELFF.

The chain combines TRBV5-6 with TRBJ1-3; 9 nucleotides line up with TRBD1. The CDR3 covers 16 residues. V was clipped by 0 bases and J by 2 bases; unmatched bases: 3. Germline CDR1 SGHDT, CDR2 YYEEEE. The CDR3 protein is CASSLGGQGPGNTIYF. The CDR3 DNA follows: TGTGCCAGCAGCTTGGGGGGACAGGGCCCTGGAAACACCATATATTTT.

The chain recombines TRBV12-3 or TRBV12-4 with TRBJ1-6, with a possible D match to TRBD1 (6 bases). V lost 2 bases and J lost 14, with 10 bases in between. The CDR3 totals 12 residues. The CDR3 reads CASSLTGTTLHF. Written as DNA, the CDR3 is TGTGCCAGCAGTTTAACAGGGACGACCCTCCACTTT.

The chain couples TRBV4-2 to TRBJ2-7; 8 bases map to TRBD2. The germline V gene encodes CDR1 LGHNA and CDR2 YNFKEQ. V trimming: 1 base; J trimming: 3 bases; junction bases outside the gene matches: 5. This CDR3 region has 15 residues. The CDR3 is CASSQVLTSGYEQYF. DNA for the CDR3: TGTGCCAGCAGCCAAGTTTTAACTAGCGGCTACGAGCAGTACTTC.

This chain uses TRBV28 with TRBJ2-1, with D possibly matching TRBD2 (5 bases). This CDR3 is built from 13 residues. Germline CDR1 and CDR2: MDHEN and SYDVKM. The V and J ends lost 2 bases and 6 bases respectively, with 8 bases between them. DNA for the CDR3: TGTGCCAGCAGTTTAACGAGGGCCAATGAGCAGTTCTTC. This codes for CASSLTRANEQFF.

In DNA form, the CDR3 reads TGCGCCAGCAGCCAAGACAAGCGGGGGGGCTACAATGAGCAGTTCTTC. Protein sequence: CASSQDKRGGYNEQFF. The genes are TRBV4-1 and TRBJ2-1, with TRBD2 identical over 10 bases. The CDR3 has 16 amino acids. CDR1 MGHRA and CDR2 YSYEKL come from the germline V gene. V lost 0 bases to trimming and J lost 3 bases; unmatched junction nucleotides: 2.